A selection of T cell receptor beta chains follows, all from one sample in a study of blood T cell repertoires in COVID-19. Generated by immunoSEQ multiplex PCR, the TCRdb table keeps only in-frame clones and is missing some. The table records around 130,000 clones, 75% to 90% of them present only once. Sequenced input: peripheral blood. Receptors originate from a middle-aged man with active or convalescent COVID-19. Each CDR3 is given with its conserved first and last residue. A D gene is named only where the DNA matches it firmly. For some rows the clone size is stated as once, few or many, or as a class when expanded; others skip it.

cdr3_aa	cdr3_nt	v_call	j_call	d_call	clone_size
CASSPFVRGGPPQHF	TGTGCCAGTAGCCCATTTGTGCGTGGGGGCCCTCCCCAGCATTTT	TRBV19	TRBJ1-5	-	-
CASSRDSSYEQYF	TGTGCCAGCAGCCGGGACAGCTCCTACGAGCAGTACTTC	TRBV11-3	TRBJ2-7	TRBD1	-
CASSPNQGVDTQYF	TGTGCCAGCAGTCCTAATCAGGGGGTGGATACGCAGTATTTT	TRBV11-2	TRBJ2-3	TRBD1	-
CATSDSRTGSGEKLFF	TGTGCCACCAGTGATTCTCGGACAGGTTCAGGGGAAAAACTGTTTTTT	TRBV24-1	TRBJ1-4	TRBD1	-
CASSRFSVVLDTGELFF	TGTGCCAGCAGCCGGTTCTCGGTTGTTCTGGACACCGGGGAGCTGTTTTTT	TRBV14	TRBJ2-2	-	-
CASRGTGSLGEAFF	TGTGCCAGCAGGGGGACAGGGTCCTTGGGCGAAGCTTTCTTT	TRBV25-1	TRBJ1-1	TRBD1	-
CASSSTGGNTIYF	TGTGCCAGTAGTTCAACAGGGGGAAACACCATATATTTT	TRBV19	TRBJ1-3	-	-
CAIAQATQETQYF	TGTGCCATCGCACAGGCGACCCAAGAGACCCAGTACTTC	TRBV24-1	TRBJ2-5	-	-
CATQGTGASNEQYF	TGTGCCACCCAAGGGACAGGGGCAAGCAACGAGCAGTACTTC	TRBV24-1	TRBJ2-7	TRBD1	-
CASSLVAGTGELFF	TGTGCCAGCAGTTTAGTAGCGGGCACCGGGGAGCTGTTTTTT	TRBV27	TRBJ2-2	TRBD2	-
CASSQQGGAYEQYF	TGTGCCAGCAGCCAGCAGGGGGGTGCCTACGAGCAGTACTTC	TRBV3-1/TRBV3-2	TRBJ2-7	-	once
CASSGPSGGMETQYF	TGTGCCAGCAGCGGACCTAGCGGGGGGATGGAGACCCAGTACTTC	TRBV2	TRBJ2-5	TRBD2	-
CATSRTATNEKLFF	TGTGCCACCAGCAGGACAGCAACTAATGAAAAACTGTTTTTT	TRBV15	TRBJ1-4	-	-
CASTSGANYQPQHF	TGTGCCAGCACATCAGGGGCCAATTATCAGCCCCAGCATTTT	TRBV5-5	TRBJ1-5	-	-
CASRDGQSHSPLHF	TGTGCCAGCAGAGATGGACAGTCCCATTCACCCCTCCACTTT	TRBV6-6	TRBJ1-6	-	once
CASSLGQGSAYGYTF	TGTGCCAGCAGCTTAGGGCAGGGCTCCGCCTATGGCTACACCTTC	TRBV7-2	TRBJ1-2	-	-
CASSGRDRATSGANVLTF	TGTGCCAGCAGCGGAAGGGACAGAGCCACCTCTGGGGCCAACGTCCTGACTTTC	TRBV9	TRBJ2-6	TRBD1	few
CASSLLSGRGASYNEQFF	TGTGCCAGCAGCTTATTATCGGGGAGGGGCGCCTCCTACAATGAGCAGTTCTTC	TRBV7-8	TRBJ2-1	TRBD2	-
CASSLVPGTGRPQHF	TGTGCCAGCAGCTTAGTCCCCGGGACTGGTAGGCCCCAGCATTTT	TRBV7-6	TRBJ1-5	-	-
CASSAGGLQAKNIQYF	TGTGCCAGCTCAGCTGGAGGACTCCAAGCCAAAAACATTCAGTACTTC	TRBV18	TRBJ2-4	-	-
CASSPMDIHTDTQYF	TGTGCCAGCAGCCCGATGGACATCCACACAGATACGCAGTATTTT	TRBV7-7	TRBJ2-3	-	-
CASSLVMFRVTGELFF	TGTGCCAGCAGCTTAGTAATGTTCAGGGTCACCGGGGAGCTGTTTTTT	TRBV11-2	TRBJ2-2	-	-
CASSLRGITEAFF	TGTGCCAGCAGTCTCCGAGGGATTACTGAAGCTTTCTTT	TRBV12-3/TRBV12-4	TRBJ1-1	-	once
CASRISGGAAGELFF	TGCGCCAGCAGAATTAGCGGGGGGGCGGCCGGGGAGCTGTTTTTT	TRBV10-2	TRBJ2-2	TRBD2	-
CASSQGTGTGMAKNIQYF	TGCGCCAGCAGCCAAGGTACCGGGACAGGGATGGCCAAAAACATTCAGTACTTC	TRBV4-3	TRBJ2-4	TRBD1	once
CASSQEGDSYTDTQYF	TGCGCCAGCAGCCAAGAAGGGGACTCCTACACAGATACGCAGTATTTT	TRBV4-3	TRBJ2-3	-	-
CASSTKTSGENTGELFF	TGTGCCAGCAGCACAAAAACTAGCGGAGAGAACACCGGGGAGCTGTTTTTT	TRBV5-4	TRBJ2-2	TRBD2	-
CASSLPAGRDNEQFF	TGTGCCAGCAGCTTGCCCGCGGGTAGGGACAATGAGCAGTTCTTC	TRBV5-5	TRBJ2-1	-	-
CASSLTGVDYGYTF	TGTGCCAGCAGCTTAACAGGGGTGGACTATGGCTACACCTTC	TRBV5-4	TRBJ1-2	TRBD1	-
CASSQGVTGQGKGDGYTF	TGTGCCAGCAGCCAAGGAGTCACGGGACAGGGAAAAGGGGATGGCTACACCTTC	TRBV3-1/TRBV3-2	TRBJ1-2	TRBD1	few
CASSQDLLADAYEQYF	TGTGCCAGCAGCCAAGATTTACTAGCAGACGCCTACGAGCAGTACTTC	TRBV4-2	TRBJ2-7	-	-
CSAPLAGRSTDTQYF	TGCAGCGCCCCCCTGGCGGGACGGAGCACAGATACGCAGTATTTT	TRBV29-1	TRBJ2-3	-	-
CASSFPGQNSYEQYF	TGTGCCAGCAGCTTTCCGGGACAGAACTCCTACGAGCAGTACTTC	TRBV21-1	TRBJ2-7	-	-
CASSEGGTFYEQYF	TGTGCCAGCAGTGAAGGGGGGACTTTCTACGAGCAGTACTTC	TRBV25-1	TRBJ2-7	-	-
CASSVSGQGAGGYTF	TGTGCCAGCAGCGTATCGGGACAGGGGGCGGGTGGCTACACCTTC	TRBV9	TRBJ1-2	TRBD1	-
CASSALFRGKNTEAFF	TGTGCCAGCAGTGCCCTTTTTAGGGGGAAGAACACTGAAGCTTTCTTT	TRBV27	TRBJ1-1	-	-
CATSEGTGGRGNQPQHF	TGTGCCACCAGTGAAGGGACAGGGGGGAGAGGCAATCAGCCCCAGCATTTT	TRBV24-1	TRBJ1-5	TRBD1	-
CASSRIDGGLRYTF	TGTGCCAGCAGCCGGATCGATGGGGGCTTGCGCTACACCTTC	TRBV14	TRBJ1-2	-	once
CASSPQESYGYTF	TGTGCCAGCTCACCCCAGGAATCCTATGGCTACACCTTC	TRBV18	TRBJ1-2	-	-
CASSDVAGARELFF	TGTGCCAGCAGTGATGTGGCGGGGGCCCGGGAGCTGTTTTTT	TRBV6-4	TRBJ2-2	-	once
CASSLAGTSTNTQYF	TGCGCCAGCAGCTTAGCCGGGACTAGTACTAATACGCAGTATTTT	TRBV5-1	TRBJ2-3	TRBD2	-
CASSGLALWTGELFF	TGTGCCAGCAGCGGACTAGCCCTGTGGACCGGGGAGCTGTTTTTT	TRBV9	TRBJ2-2	TRBD2	-
CAWSVLLAGSTDTQYF	TGTGCCTGGAGTGTACTTCTAGCGGGATCCACAGATACGCAGTATTTT	TRBV30	TRBJ2-3	TRBD2	once
CASSLRTSANNEQFF	TGCGCCAGCAGCCTAAGGACTAGCGCCAACAATGAGCAGTTCTTC	TRBV5-1	TRBJ2-1	TRBD2	-
CACRTSYNSPLHF	TGTGCTTGCCGGACATCATATAATTCACCCCTCCACTTT	TRBV30	TRBJ1-6	-	-
CASSPGRGRGERETQYF	TGCGCCAGCAGTCCTGGGCGCGGCAGGGGAGAGAGAGAGACCCAGTACTTC	TRBV10-1	TRBJ2-5	-	-
CASSPPSGTRGYNEQFF	TGTGCCAGCAGTCCGCCCTCCGGGACTAGAGGCTACAATGAGCAGTTCTTC	TRBV28	TRBJ2-1	TRBD2	-
CASALGSRGPYSNQPQHF	TGTGCTAGTGCCCTTGGGAGCAGGGGGCCTTATAGCAATCAGCCCCAGCATTTT	TRBV12-5	TRBJ1-5	TRBD1	-